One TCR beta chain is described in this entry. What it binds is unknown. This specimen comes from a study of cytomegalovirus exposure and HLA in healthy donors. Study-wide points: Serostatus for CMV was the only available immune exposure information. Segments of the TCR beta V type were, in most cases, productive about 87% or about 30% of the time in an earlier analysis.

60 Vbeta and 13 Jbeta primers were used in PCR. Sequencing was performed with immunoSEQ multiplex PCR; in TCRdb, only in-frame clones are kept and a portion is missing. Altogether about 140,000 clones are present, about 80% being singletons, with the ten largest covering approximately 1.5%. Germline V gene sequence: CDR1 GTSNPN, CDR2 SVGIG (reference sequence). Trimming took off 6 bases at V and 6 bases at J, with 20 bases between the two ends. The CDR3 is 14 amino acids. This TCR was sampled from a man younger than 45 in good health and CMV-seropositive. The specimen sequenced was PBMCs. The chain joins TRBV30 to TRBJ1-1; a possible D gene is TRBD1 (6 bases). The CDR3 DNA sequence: TGTGCCTGCCCTTTGAGGGGGAGAGGGGCTGAAGCTTTCTTT. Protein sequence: CACPLRGRGAEAFF.